Sequencing of this T cell receptor beta chain was carried out in a study of OX40 agonist ivuxolimab in advanced cancers. Study-wide background: Antecedent anti-PD-1, anti-PD-L1 or anti-CTLA-4 therapy was permissible, with 40% having received some.

Comments on this clone: Its matching antigen is unknown.

There are 16 residues in the CDR3. Trimming at V came to 7 bases and at J to 1 base, leaving 7 bases not matched to a gene. From germline, CDR1 is LNHDA and CDR2 SQIVND (reference sequence). The data were produced by immunoSEQ multiplex PCR, yet TCRdb's version contains in-frame clones alone and is incomplete. The sample holds about 82,000 clones, roughly 92% seen once. General study points: Among the lowest levels of clonal expansion were found in partial responders at 0.1-3.0 mg/kg. CD8+ T cells showed, on average, more clonal expansion than CD4+ cells.

This material consisted of CD4+ or CD8+ T cells sorted from blood, taken in a trial of the OX40 agonist ivuxolimab. This receptor was taken from an adult with an advanced solid tumor such as melanoma, head and neck, liver or kidney cancer. The rearrangement uses TRBV19 and TRBJ2-3, with TRBD2 matching 11 bases. DNA for the CDR3: TGTGCCAGTAATCCGGGACTAGCGGCCGGCACAGATACGCAGTATTTT. It translates to CASNPGLAAGTDTQYF. The full variable domain, completed using reference TRBV19 and TRBJ2-3, is DGGITQSPKYLFRKEGQNVTLSCEQNLNHDAMYWYRQDPGQGLRLIYYSQIVNDFQKGDIAEGYSVSREKKESFPLTVTSAQKNPTAFYLCASNPGLAAGTDTQYFGPGTRLTVL.